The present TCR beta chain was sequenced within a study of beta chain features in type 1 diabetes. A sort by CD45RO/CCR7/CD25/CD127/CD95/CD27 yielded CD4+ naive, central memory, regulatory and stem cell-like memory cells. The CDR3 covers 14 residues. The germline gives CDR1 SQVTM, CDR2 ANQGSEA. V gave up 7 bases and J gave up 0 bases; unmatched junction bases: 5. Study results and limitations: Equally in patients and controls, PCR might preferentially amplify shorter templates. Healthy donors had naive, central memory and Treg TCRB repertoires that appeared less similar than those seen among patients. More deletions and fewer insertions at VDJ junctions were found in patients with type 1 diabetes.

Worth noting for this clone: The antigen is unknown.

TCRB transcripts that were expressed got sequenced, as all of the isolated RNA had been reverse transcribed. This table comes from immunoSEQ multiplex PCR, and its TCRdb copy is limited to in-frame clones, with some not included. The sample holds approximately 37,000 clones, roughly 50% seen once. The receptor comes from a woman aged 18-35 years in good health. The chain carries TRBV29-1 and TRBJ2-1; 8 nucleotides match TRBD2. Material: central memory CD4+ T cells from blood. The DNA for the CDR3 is TGCAGCGCTCAGAGCGGGAGCTCCTACAATGAGCAGTTCTTC. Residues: CSAQSGSSYNEQFF.